This T cell receptor beta chain was sequenced during a study of vaccination and CD4 T cells after COVID-19. Study summary: Cells received overlapping spike peptides from SARS-CoV-2, HCoV-NL63, HCoV-OC43 and HCoV-229E as stimulation. Study-wide findings and caveats: A comparatively limited set of convalescent patients was examined, with no early post-infection timepoints.

Details on this clonotype: Antigen specificity is unknown.

The germline V and J ends were trimmed by 7 bases and 7 bases, with 19 bases remaining between them. This CDR3 contains 14 residues. Germline V lookup: CDR1 SNHLY, CDR2 FYNNEI. The Oncomine TCR Beta short-read assay was applied to DNA of cultured CD4+ T cells. Cultured CD4+ T cells yielded the extracted genomic DNA. TCRdb called the PCR reads again in MiXCR, with one record for every CDR3 protein. This sample yields 15,000 to 19,000 distinct CDR3 sequences, of which 39% are seen a single time; 4.5% to 7% belongs to the top ten. The treatment: roughly ten-day PBMC culture with coronavirus spike peptide pools or control peptides (ViraFEST assay). In this cohort, PCR tests turned positive between March and December 2020, predating US Alpha, Beta and Delta variants.

The sequencing used CD4+ T cells from blood, cultured in vitro, collected before SARS-CoV-2 vaccination. The clonotype comes from a human donor who had recovered from COVID-19. The chain uses TRBV2 and TRBJ2-5; tentatively, D is TRBD1 or TRBD2 (6 bases each). The CDR3 here is CASNLGGQHGTQYF. The CDR3 nucleotides are TGTGCCAGCAATTTGGGGGGCCAACATGGGACCCAGTACTTC. Full variable domain (remainder filled in from reference TRBV2 and TRBJ2-5): EPEVTQTPSHQVTQMGQEVILRCVPISNHLYFYWYRQILGQKVEFLVSFYNNEISEKSEIFDDQFSVERPDGSNFTLKIRSTKLEDSAMYFCASNLGGQHGTQYFGPGTRLLVL.